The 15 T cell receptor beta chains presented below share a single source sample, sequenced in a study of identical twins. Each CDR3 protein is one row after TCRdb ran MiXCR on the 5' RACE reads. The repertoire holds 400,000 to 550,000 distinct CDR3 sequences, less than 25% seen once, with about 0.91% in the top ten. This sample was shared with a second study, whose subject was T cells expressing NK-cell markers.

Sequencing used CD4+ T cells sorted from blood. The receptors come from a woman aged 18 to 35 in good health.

CDR3 region: CASSHPRDRIRETQYF. The CDR3 DNA follows: TGTGCCAGCAGCCACCCCCGGGACAGGATCCGGGAGACCCAGTACTTC. The V and J genes are TRBV7-9 and TRBJ2-5; 8 bases map to TRBD1. The germline CDR1 and CDR2 sequences are SEHNR and FQNEAQ (reference sequence). J was trimmed by 5 bases and V by 5 bases; bases with no gene match: 13. CDR3 length: 16 residues.

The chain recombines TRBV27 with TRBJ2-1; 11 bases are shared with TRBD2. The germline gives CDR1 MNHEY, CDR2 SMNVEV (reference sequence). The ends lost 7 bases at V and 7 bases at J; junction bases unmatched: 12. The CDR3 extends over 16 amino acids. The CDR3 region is CASTGGGLAEPNEQFF. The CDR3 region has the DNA TGTGCCAGCACCGGAGGGGGACTAGCGGAACCAAATGAGCAGTTCTTC.

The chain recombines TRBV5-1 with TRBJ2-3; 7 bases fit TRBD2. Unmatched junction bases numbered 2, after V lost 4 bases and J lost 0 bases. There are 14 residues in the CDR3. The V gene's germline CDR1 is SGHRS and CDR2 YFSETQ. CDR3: CASSISGSTDTQYF. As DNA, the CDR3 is TGCGCCAGCAGCATTAGCGGGAGCACAGATACGCAGTATTTT. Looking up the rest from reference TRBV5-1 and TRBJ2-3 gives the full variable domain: KAGVTQTPRYLIKTRGQQVTLSCSPISGHRSVSWYQQTPGQGLQFLFEYFSETQRNKGNFPGRFSGRQFSNSRSEMNVSTLELGDSALYLCASSISGSTDTQYFGPGTRLTVL.

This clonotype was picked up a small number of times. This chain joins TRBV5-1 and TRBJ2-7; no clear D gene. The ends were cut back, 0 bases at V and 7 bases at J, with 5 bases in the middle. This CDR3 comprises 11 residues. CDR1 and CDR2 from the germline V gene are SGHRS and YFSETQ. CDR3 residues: CASSLAKEQYF. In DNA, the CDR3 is TGCGCCAGCAGCTTGGCCAAGGAGCAGTACTTC. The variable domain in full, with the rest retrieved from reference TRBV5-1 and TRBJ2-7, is KAGVTQTPRYLIKTRGQQVTLSCSPISGHRSVSWYQQTPGQGLQFLFEYFSETQRNKGNFPGRFSGRQFSNSRSEMNVSTLELGDSALYLCASSLAKEQYFGPGTRLTVT.

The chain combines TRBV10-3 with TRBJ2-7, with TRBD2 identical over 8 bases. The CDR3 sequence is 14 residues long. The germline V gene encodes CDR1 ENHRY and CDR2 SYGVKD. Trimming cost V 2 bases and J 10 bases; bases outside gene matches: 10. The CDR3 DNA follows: TGTGCCATCAGTGAGCCCCCACTACTAGCGGTACAGTACTTC. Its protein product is CAISEPPLLAVQYF.

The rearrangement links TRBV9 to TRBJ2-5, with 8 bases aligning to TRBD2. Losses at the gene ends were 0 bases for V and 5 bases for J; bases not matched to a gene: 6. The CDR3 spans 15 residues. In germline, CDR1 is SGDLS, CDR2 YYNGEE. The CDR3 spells CASSVAGGLVETQYF. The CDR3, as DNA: TGTGCCAGCAGCGTAGCGGGGGGGCTTGTGGAGACCCAGTACTTC.

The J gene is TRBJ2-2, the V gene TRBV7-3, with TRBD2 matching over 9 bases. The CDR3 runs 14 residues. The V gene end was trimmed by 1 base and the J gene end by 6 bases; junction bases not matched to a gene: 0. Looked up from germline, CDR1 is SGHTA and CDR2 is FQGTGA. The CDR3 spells CASSLSGGAGELFF. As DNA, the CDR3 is TGTGCCAGCAGCTTAAGCGGGGGGGCCGGGGAGCTGTTTTTT.

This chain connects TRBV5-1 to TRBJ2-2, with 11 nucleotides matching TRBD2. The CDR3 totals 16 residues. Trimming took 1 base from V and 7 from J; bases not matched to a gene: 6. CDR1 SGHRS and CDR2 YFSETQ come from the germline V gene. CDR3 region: CASSLTSGRVNGELFF. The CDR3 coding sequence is TGCGCCAGCAGCTTGACTAGCGGGAGAGTCAACGGGGAGCTGTTTTTT.

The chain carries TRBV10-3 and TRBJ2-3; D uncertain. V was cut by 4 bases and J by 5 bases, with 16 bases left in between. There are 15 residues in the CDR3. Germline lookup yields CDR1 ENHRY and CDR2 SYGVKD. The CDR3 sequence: CAISGTPLGGDTQYF. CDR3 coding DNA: TGTGCCATCAGTGGGACGCCCTTAGGTGGAGATACGCAGTATTTT.

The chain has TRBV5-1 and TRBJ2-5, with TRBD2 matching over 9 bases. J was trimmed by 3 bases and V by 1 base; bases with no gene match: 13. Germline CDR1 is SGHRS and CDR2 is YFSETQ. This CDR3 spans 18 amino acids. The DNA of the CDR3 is TGCGCCAGCAGCTTGTTTGCTAGCGGGGATGTGACGGAAGAGACCCAGTACTTC. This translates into CASSLFASGDVTEETQYF.

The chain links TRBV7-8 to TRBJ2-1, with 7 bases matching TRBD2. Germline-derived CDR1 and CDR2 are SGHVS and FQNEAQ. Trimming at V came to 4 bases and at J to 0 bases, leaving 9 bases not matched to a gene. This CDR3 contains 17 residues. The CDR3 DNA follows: TGTGCCAGCAGCTCCTTAGCGGGTCCTTCCTCCTACAATGAGCAGTTCTTC. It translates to CASSSLAGPSSYNEQFF.

The CDR3 nucleotides are TGTGCCAGCAGCCCCGACAGTAGGTACACCGGGGAGCTGTTTTTT. Residues: CASSPDSRYTGELFF. The genes are TRBV5-4 and TRBJ2-2; a weak D match, TRBD1 (5 bases). Trimming shortened V by 4 bases and J by 3 bases, and 13 bases separated the two germline ends. This CDR3 has 15 residues. CDR1 SGHNT and CDR2 YYREEE come from the germline V gene (reference sequence).

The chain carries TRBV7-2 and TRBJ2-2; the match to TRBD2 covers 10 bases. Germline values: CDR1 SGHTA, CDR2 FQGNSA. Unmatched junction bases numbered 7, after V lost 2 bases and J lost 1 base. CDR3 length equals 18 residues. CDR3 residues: CASSLRLAGVRNTGELFF. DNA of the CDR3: TGTGCCAGCAGCTTAAGGCTAGCGGGAGTAAGGAACACCGGGGAGCTGTTTTTT.

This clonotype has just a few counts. CDR3 bases: TGTGCCAGCAGAAGAGGGTCGGTTCAGCCCCAGCATTTT. Its protein is CASRRGSVQPQHF. The chain is built from TRBV12-3 or TRBV12-4 and TRBJ1-5; the D is unclear. The CDR3 runs 13 residues. V lost 6 bases, J lost 6 bases, and 12 bases lay in between.

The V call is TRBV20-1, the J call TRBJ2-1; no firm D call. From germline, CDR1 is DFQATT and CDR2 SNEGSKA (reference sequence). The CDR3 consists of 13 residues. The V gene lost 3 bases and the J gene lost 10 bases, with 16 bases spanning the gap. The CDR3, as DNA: TGCAGTGCTAGTTCGACCATAAATGGGGAGCAGTTCTTC. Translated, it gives CSASSTINGEQFF.